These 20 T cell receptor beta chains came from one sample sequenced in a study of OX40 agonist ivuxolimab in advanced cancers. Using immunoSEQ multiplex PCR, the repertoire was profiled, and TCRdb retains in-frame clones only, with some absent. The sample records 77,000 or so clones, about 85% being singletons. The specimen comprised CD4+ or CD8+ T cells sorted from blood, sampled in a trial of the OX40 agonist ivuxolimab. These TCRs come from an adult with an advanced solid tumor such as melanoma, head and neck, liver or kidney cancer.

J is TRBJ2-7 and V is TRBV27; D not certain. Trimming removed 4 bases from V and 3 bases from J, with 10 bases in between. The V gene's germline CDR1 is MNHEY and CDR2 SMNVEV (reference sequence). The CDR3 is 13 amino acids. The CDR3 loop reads CASSSPPVYEQYF. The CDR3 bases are TGTGCCAGCAGTTCACCTCCAGTCTACGAGCAGTACTTC.

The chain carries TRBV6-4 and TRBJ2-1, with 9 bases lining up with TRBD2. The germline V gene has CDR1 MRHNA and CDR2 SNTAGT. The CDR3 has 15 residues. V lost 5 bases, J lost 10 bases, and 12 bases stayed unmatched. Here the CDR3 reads CASSFLAGPLREQFF. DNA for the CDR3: TGTGCCAGCAGTTTTCTAGCGGGGCCCCTCCGGGAGCAGTTCTTC.

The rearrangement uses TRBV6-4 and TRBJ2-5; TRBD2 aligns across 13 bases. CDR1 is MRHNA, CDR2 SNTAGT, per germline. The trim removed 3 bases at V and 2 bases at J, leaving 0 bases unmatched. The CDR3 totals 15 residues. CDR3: CASSELAGGQETQYF. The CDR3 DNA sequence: TGTGCCAGCAGTGAACTAGCGGGGGGGCAAGAGACCCAGTACTTC.

The CDR3 DNA sequence: TGTGCCAGCAGCCGCAGTGGGACACCGGGAGGCAATGAGCAGTTCTTC. Translated: CASSRSGTPGGNEQFF. The chain employs TRBV7-9 and TRBJ2-1; TRBD2 might be the D (7 bases). Per germline, CDR1 SEHNR and CDR2 FQNEAQ (reference sequence). V dropped 5 bases and J dropped 6 bases, with 20 bases sitting between them. The CDR3 loop spans 16 amino acids. Combining the CDR3 with reference TRBV7-9 and TRBJ2-1 gives the whole variable domain DTGVSQNPRHKITKRGQNVTFRCDPISEHNRLYWYRQTLGQGPEFLTYFQNEAQLEKSRLLSDRFSAERPKGSFSTLEIQRTEQGDSAMYLCASSRSGTPGGNEQFFGPGTRLTVL.

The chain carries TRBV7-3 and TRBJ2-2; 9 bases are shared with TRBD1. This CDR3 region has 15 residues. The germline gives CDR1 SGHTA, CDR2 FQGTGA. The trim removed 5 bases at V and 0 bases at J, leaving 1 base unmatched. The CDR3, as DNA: TGTGCCAGCAGCCACAGGGGGCCGAACACCGGGGAGCTGTTTTTT. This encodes CASSHRGPNTGELFF.

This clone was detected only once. The CDR3 DNA reads as TGTGCCAGCAGCTTTGGGAATGAAAAACTGTTTTTT. Translating gives CASSFGNEKLFF. The chain combines TRBV5-6 with TRBJ1-4; D not certain. The CDR3 extends over 12 amino acids. V lost 2 bases to trimming and J lost 5 bases, with 4 bases between them. The germline gives CDR1 SGHDT, CDR2 YYEEEE.

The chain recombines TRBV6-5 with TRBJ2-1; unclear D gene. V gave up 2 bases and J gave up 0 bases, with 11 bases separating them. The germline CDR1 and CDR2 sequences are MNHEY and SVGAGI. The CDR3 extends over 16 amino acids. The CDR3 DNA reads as TGTGCCAGCAGTTACGGTCCTCTGAGCTCCTACAATGAGCAGTTCTTC. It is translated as CASSYGPLSSYNEQFF.

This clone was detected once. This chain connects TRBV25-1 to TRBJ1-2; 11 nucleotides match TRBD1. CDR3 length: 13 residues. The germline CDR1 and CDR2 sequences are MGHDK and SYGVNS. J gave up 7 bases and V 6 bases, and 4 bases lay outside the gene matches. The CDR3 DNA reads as TGTGCCAGCAGCCGGACAGGGGGCGGTGGCTACACCTTC. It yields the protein CASSRTGGGGYTF.

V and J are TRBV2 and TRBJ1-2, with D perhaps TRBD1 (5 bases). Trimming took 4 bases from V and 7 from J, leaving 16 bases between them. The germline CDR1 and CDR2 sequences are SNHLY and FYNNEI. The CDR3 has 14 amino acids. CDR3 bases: TGTGCCAGCAGTGCCCTCGGGGGAGAGGCTGGCTACACCTTC. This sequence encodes CASSALGGEAGYTF.

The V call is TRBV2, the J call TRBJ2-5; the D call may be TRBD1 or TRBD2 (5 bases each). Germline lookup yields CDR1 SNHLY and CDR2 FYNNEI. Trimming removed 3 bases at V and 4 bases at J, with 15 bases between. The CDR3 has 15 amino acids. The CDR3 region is CASSDQGASTETQYF. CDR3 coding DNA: TGTGCCAGCAGTGATCAGGGAGCGTCGACAGAGACCCAGTACTTC.

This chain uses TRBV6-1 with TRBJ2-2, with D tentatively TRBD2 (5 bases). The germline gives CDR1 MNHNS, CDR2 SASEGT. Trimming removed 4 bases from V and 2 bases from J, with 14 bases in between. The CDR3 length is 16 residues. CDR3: CASSARAPGNTGELFF. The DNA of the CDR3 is TGTGCCAGCAGTGCCCGGGCCCCGGGAAACACCGGGGAGCTGTTTTTT.

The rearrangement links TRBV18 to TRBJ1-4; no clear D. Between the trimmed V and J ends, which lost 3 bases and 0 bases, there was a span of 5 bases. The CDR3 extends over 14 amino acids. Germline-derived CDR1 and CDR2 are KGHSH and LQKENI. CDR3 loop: CASSPRSTNEKLFF. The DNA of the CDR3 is TGTGCCAGCTCACCTCGATCAACTAATGAAAAACTGTTTTTT.

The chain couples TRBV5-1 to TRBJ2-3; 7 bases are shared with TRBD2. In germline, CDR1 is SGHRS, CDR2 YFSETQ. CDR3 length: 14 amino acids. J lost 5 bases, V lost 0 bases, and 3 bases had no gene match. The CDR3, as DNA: TGCGCCAGCAGCTTGGGGCTAGCGGAAGATACGCAGTATTTT. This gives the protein CASSLGLAEDTQYF.

CDR3 residues: CASSYGRQGIYEKLFF. The CDR3 DNA follows: TGTGCCAGCAGTTACGGTCGACAGGGAATTTATGAAAAACTGTTTTTT. The V gene is TRBV28, the J gene TRBJ1-4, with TRBD1 matching 7 bases. The V and J ends lost 4 bases and 6 bases, in that order; junction bases with no gene match: 11. This CDR3 is built from 16 residues. CDR1 and CDR2 (germline): MDHEN, SYDVKM.

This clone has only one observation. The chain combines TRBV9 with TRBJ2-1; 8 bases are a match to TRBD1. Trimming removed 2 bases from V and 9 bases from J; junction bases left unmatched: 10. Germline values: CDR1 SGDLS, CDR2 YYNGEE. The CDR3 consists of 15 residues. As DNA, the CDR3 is TGTGCCAGCAGCGTGGCGGACAGGGATTCCGTTGAGCAGTTCTTC. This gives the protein CASSVADRDSVEQFF.

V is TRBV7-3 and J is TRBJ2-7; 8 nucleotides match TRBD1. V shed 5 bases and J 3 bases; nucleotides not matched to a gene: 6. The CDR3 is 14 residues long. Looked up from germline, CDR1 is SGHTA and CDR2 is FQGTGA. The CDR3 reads CASSRGTGHYEQYF. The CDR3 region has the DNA TGTGCCAGCAGCCGCGGGACAGGACACTACGAGCAGTACTTC.

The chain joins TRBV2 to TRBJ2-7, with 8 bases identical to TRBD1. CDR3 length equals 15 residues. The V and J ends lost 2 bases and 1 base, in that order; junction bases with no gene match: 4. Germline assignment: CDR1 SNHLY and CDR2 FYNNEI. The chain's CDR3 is CASSEQGARSYEQYF. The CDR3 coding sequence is TGTGCCAGCAGTGAACAGGGGGCTCGATCCTACGAGCAGTACTTC.

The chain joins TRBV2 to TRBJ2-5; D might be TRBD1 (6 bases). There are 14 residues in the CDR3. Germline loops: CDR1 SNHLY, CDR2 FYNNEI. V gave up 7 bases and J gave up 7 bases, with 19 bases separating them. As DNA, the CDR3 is TGTGCCAGCACCCAAAATAGACAGGACCGGACCCAGTACTTC. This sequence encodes CASTQNRQDRTQYF.

The DNA of the CDR3 is TGTGCCAGCAGCCAAGGAGGGGCAGGGGGAGAGACCCAGTACTTC. Its translation: CASSQGGAGGETQYF. V is TRBV7-6 and J is TRBJ2-5; perhaps TRBD1 as D (7 bases). The ends were cut back, 5 bases at V and 4 bases at J, with 17 bases in the middle. The CDR3 is 15 amino acids. Germline V lookup: CDR1 SGHVS, CDR2 FNYEAQ.

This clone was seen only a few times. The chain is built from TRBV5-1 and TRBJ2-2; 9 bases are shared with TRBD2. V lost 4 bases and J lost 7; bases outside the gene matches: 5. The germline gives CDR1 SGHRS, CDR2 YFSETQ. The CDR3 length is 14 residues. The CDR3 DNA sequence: TGCGCCAGCAGCCTGGGACTAGCCGGCGGGGAGCTGTTTTTT. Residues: CASSLGLAGGELFF.